The 19 T cell receptor beta chains in this list originate from one sample, sequenced in a study of shared clonotypes between healthy human individuals. Some clones are missing from TCRdb's copy, which holds only in-frame ones; the method was immunoSEQ multiplex PCR. The sample yields just over 2,000,000 clones, roughly 96% seen once. Material for sequencing was naive CD4+ T cells sorted from blood. Subset specified: CD45RA+ positively selected. The source of these receptors is a man younger than 30 in good health.

The chain links TRBV7-9 to TRBJ2-2, with 8 bases aligning to TRBD2. Germline CDR1 is SEHNR and CDR2 is FQNEAQ (reference sequence). The CDR3 length is 14 residues. V dropped 7 bases and J dropped 6; count of bases not matched to a gene: 7. The CDR3 is CASTVAGMPGELFF. Here the CDR3 DNA reads TGTGCCAGCACGGTAGCGGGGATGCCCGGGGAGCTGTTTTTT.

The rearrangement links TRBV6-1 to TRBJ1-1; 9 bases line up with TRBD1. From germline, CDR1 is MNHNS and CDR2 SASEGT. The ends lost 6 bases at V and 6 bases at J; junction bases unmatched: 8. The CDR3 contains 14 residues. CDR3 region: CASRIGQGIPEAFF. The DNA of the CDR3 is TGTGCCAGCAGGATAGGACAGGGGATCCCTGAAGCTTTCTTT.

V is TRBV5-1 and J is TRBJ2-5; 8 nucleotides line up with TRBD2. The CDR3 contains 15 residues. V was pared by 1 base and J by 5 bases, with 7 bases of the junction left unmatched. Germline CDR1 SGHRS, CDR2 YFSETQ. The CDR3 loop is CASSLLSGAGETQYF. The CDR3, as DNA: TGCGCCAGCAGCTTGCTTAGCGGGGCGGGGGAGACCCAGTACTTC.

The V call is TRBV5-1, the J call TRBJ2-3; 13 bases line up with TRBD2. This CDR3 spans 17 amino acids. CDR1 SGHRS and CDR2 YFSETQ come from the germline V gene. After removal of 4 bases from V and 0 bases from J, the junction contained 5 bases not matched to a gene. CDR3 sequence reads: CASSQRLAGGSTDTQYF. CDR3 nucleotide sequence: TGCGCCAGCAGCCAAAGACTAGCGGGGGGAAGCACAGATACGCAGTATTTT. The variable domain in full, completed from reference TRBV5-1 and TRBJ2-3, reads KAGVTQTPRYLIKTRGQQVTLSCSPISGHRSVSWYQQTPGQGLQFLFEYFSETQRNKGNFPGRFSGRQFSNSRSEMNVSTLELGDSALYLCASSQRLAGGSTDTQYFGPGTRLTVL.

CDR3 DNA: TGTGCCAGCAACGGGGTGGGTTACAATGAGCAGTTCTTC. It translates to CASNGVGYNEQFF. The chain recombines TRBV2 with TRBJ2-1; D might be TRBD2 (5 bases). Trimming left V 7 bases short and J 4 bases short, with 11 bases between. CDR3 length equals 13 residues. The germline V gene encodes CDR1 SNHLY and CDR2 FYNNEI.

This chain connects TRBV19 to TRBJ1-5; the D gene is possibly TRBD1 (6 bases). Trimming left V 8 bases short and J 3 bases short, with 17 bases between. CDR1 is LNHDA, CDR2 SQIVND, per germline (reference sequence). There are 15 residues in the CDR3. In DNA form, the CDR3 reads TGTGCCAGTCGTCAGTTAGGGGGGGACAATCAGCCCCAGCATTTT. Translation: CASRQLGGDNQPQHF.

J is TRBJ2-2 and V is TRBV5-1; TRBD2 matches 13 bases. Losses at the gene ends were 3 bases for V and 4 bases for J; bases not matched to a gene: 3. Germline V gene lookup returns CDR1 SGHRS and CDR2 YFSETQ. The CDR3 contains 16 residues. The CDR3 loop is CASSSGTSGATGELFF. The CDR3 DNA sequence: TGCGCCAGCAGCTCCGGGACTAGCGGGGCCACCGGGGAGCTGTTTTTT.

J is TRBJ2-3 and V is TRBV4-1, with D perhaps matching TRBD1 or TRBD2 (5 bases each). Germline V gene sequence: CDR1 MGHRA, CDR2 YSYEKL. The length of the CDR3 is 19 residues. V lost 4 bases and J lost 5, with 28 bases in between. The CDR3 spells CASSRQLDRGHSAGDTQYF. DNA of the CDR3: TGCGCCAGCAGCCGACAACTGGACCGGGGCCATAGCGCGGGAGATACGCAGTATTTT.

The rearrangement uses TRBV20-1 and TRBJ1-4, with D possibly TRBD1 on 6 matching bases. There are 11 residues in the CDR3. Germline lookup yields CDR1 DFQATT and CDR2 SNEGSKA (reference sequence). The V gene lost 5 bases and the J gene lost 8 bases, with 9 bases spanning the gap. CDR3 amino acids: CSARTAEKLFF. CDR3 coding DNA: TGCAGTGCTCGGACAGCCGAAAAACTGTTTTTT.

The chain combines TRBV15 with TRBJ2-1, with TRBD2 matching over 10 bases. V shed 1 base and J 8 bases; nucleotides not matched to a gene: 8. CDR1 and CDR2 from the germline V gene are LNHNV and YYDKDF (reference sequence). This CDR3 has 16 residues. CDR3 region: CATSRGALAGEDEQFF. The DNA for the CDR3 is TGTGCCACCAGCAGAGGGGCTCTAGCGGGAGAAGATGAGCAGTTCTTC.

The rearrangement links TRBV6-4 to TRBJ2-1; TRBD2 is a possible D gene (5 bases). The CDR3 runs 13 residues. Trimming took off 0 bases at V and 6 bases at J, with 6 bases between the two ends. The V gene's germline CDR1 is MRHNA and CDR2 SNTAGT. The CDR3 DNA follows: TGTGCCAGCAGTGACTCTAGCGTCAATGAGCAGTTCTTC. As protein: CASSDSSVNEQFF.

The rearrangement joins TRBV30 to TRBJ1-5; weak D call: TRBD1 (5 bases). V was shortened by 2 bases and J by 3 bases, with 14 bases between the two germline ends. Germline V gives CDR1 GTSNPN, CDR2 SVGIG (reference sequence). The CDR3 consists of 15 residues. DNA for the CDR3: TGTGCCTGGAGTCTTAGGGGCAGCGCCAATCAGCCCCAGCATTTT. It yields the protein CAWSLRGSANQPQHF. The complete variable domain, with remaining parts taken from reference TRBV30 and TRBJ1-5, reads SQTIHQWPATLVQPVGSPLSLECTVEGTSNPNLYWYRQAAGRGLQLLFYSVGIGQISSEVPQNLSASRPQDRQFILSSKKLLLSDSGFYLCAWSLRGSANQPQHFGDGTRLSIL.

Comment on this clone: This sample includes further DNA sequences coding for the same CDR3. This chain links TRBV4-1 with TRBJ2-7, with 7 positions matching TRBD2. CDR1 is MGHRA, CDR2 YSYEKL, per germline. The trim removed 0 bases at V and 5 bases at J, leaving 10 bases unmatched. This CDR3 is built from 16 residues. The CDR3 region is CASSQDRGGSVNEQYF. The CDR3 nucleotides are TGCGCCAGCAGCCAAGATAGGGGAGGGTCGGTGAACGAGCAGTACTTC.

This rearrangement joins TRBV7-8 to TRBJ2-3; the D gene is possibly TRBD1 (5 bases). Trimming stripped 5 bases from V and 6 bases from J, with 21 bases between. CDR3 size: 16 residues. CDR1 SGHVS and CDR2 FQNEAQ come from the germline V gene. The CDR3: CASSLLYTGVVDTQYF. For the CDR3, the DNA is TGTGCCAGCAGCCTCCTTTACACAGGAGTTGTGGATACGCAGTATTTT.

This sequence joins TRBV28 and TRBJ2-7, with D possibly matching TRBD2 (5 bases). The CDR3 totals 15 residues. The germline CDR1 and CDR2 sequences are MDHEN and SYDVKM. V gave up 2 bases and J gave up 4 bases, with 15 bases separating them. CDR3 in amino acids: CASSLPWSSMYEQYF. The CDR3, as DNA: TGTGCCAGCAGTTTACCTTGGTCTAGCATGTACGAGCAGTACTTC.

The J gene is TRBJ2-1, the V gene TRBV5-4, with D tentatively TRBD1 (5 bases). In germline, CDR1 is SGHNT, CDR2 YYREEE (reference sequence). Trimming pared 1 base from V and 8 bases from J, leaving 13 bases between. The CDR3 spans 14 residues. DNA of the CDR3: TGTGCCAGCAGCTTGAGGCAGGGTAACGATGAGCAGTTCTTC. Its protein product is CASSLRQGNDEQFF.

The V gene is TRBV6-5, the J gene TRBJ2-5; D may be TRBD1 or TRBD2 (5 bases each). V lost 1 base and J 4 bases, leaving 10 bases between the germline ends. The CDR3 has 14 residues. The germline V gene has CDR1 MNHEY and CDR2 SVGAGI. The CDR3 sequence: CASSYWPGLETQYF. The CDR3 coding sequence is TGTGCCAGCAGTTACTGGCCGGGGCTAGAGACCCAGTACTTC.

This chain joins TRBV5-1 and TRBJ2-3, with 8 bases matching TRBD2. Germline V gene lookup returns CDR1 SGHRS and CDR2 YFSETQ. The V gene end was trimmed by 4 bases and the J gene end by 4 bases; junction bases not matched to a gene: 8. The CDR3 totals 15 residues. CDR3 sequence (DNA): TGCGCCAGCAGCCAGTGGGAGCGGGGGCCAGATACGCAGTATTTT. It encodes CASSQWERGPDTQYF.

V gene TRBV18 combines with J gene TRBJ2-2, with unresolved D. Trimming left V 1 base short and J 5 bases short, with 8 bases between. The CDR3 has 14 residues. Looked up from germline, CDR1 is KGHSH and CDR2 is LQKENI. The CDR3 loop is CASSPLRETGELFF. CDR3 in DNA: TGTGCCAGCTCACCACTCAGAGAGACCGGGGAGCTGTTTTTT. Complete variable domain (other parts from reference TRBV18 and TRBJ2-2): NAGVMQNPRHLVRRRGQEARLRCSPMKGHSHVYWYRQLPEEGLKFMVYLQKENIIDESGMPKERFSAEFPKEGPSILRIQQVVRGDSAAYFCASSPLRETGELFFGEGSRLTVL.